This T cell receptor beta chain was found in a study of PD-L1 blockade in urothelial cancer. The wider study: Of roughly 31 patients, around 26 were males with bladder-origin urothelial cancer.

In this sample, this clone turned up a few times. The antigen remains unidentified. Overall study results and limits: Better survival was predicted by below-median pretreatment blood TCR clonality.

As to time point: pretreatment peripheral blood. Some clones are missing from TCRdb's copy, which holds only in-frame ones; the method was immunoSEQ multiplex PCR. The repertoire holds about 130,000 clones, with approximately 84% as singletons. The clonotype originates from a man aged 50-59 years with urothelial cancer. The specimen comprised PBMCs, sampled around atezolizumab (anti-PD-L1) treatment.

In DNA form, the CDR3 reads TGTGCAAGTCGCTTAGTATCTTACAGGGGATCACCCCTCCACTTT. Translating gives CASRLVSYRGSPLHF. The V call is TRBV12-2, the J call TRBJ1-6; the table's D call, TRBD1, was not checked against the DNA. TRBV12-2 is deemed a pseudogene. CDR3 length: 15 amino acids.